This T cell receptor (beta chain) was identified in a study of T-cell memory formation after mild COVID-19. The study, taken as a whole, reports: Mainly CM and EM harbored the contracting CD4+ clones; mainly EMRA harbored the CD8+ ones.

TCRdb ran MiXCR on the 5' RACE reads and lists one entry per CDR3 protein. Of approximately 250,000 distinct CDR3 sequences in the sample, 16% were seen once. The table lists this clonotype with a few counts. The target antigen is unknown. This CDR3 has 13 residues. CDR1 and CDR2 (germline): MNHEY, SVGAGI. V lost 8 bases, J lost 4 bases, and 12 bases lay in between. Sequencing was carried out using PBMCs or a T cell subset sorted from them (not recorded which). This TCR was recovered from a man between 18 and 29 years old who had mild COVID-19 (a few samples of this study predate the infection). Cell type and time point are not known. This chain links TRBV6-5 with TRBJ1-5; D perhaps matches TRBD1 (5 bases). CDR3 DNA sequence: TGTGCCAGCGGGTCCAGGGAGAATCAGCCCCAGCATTTT. Amino acid sequence: CASGSRENQPQHF.